The clone carrying this T cell receptor (beta chain) was recorded a few times. The same CDR3 is also encoded by other DNA sequences in this sample. The CDR3 sequence is 18 residues long. V lost 5 bases and J 0 bases, leaving 17 bases between the germline ends. In germline, CDR1 is SGHAT, CDR2 FQNNGV. This sample is drawn from a study of blood T cell repertoires in COVID-19. The overall study: Whether acute or convalescent, the COVID-19 samples came from the United States, Italy and Spain.

The participants were between roughly 18 and 89 years old and came from some 23 US areas. Clinical history as reported by participants underpinned cohort assignment. Profiling relied on immunoSEQ multiplex PCR, and the TCRdb table lists in-frame clones only, not all of them. The table records a few hundred thousand clones, roughly 90% of them present only once. Sample: PBMCs or T cells enriched from blood (not recorded which). The TCR originated in a woman aged 60 to 75 who had recovered from COVID-19. This rearrangement joins TRBV11-2 to TRBJ1-6, with D possibly TRBD1 on 5 matching bases. CDR3 residues: CASSPRAGGSSYNSPLHF. CDR3 in DNA: TGTGCCAGCAGCCCGAGGGCGGGGGGGAGCTCCTATAATTCACCCCTCCACTTT. Supplemented by reference TRBV11-2 and TRBJ1-6, the full variable domain reads EAGVAQSPRYKIIEKRQSVAFWCNPISGHATLYWYQQILGQGPKLLIQFQNNGVVDDSQLPKDRFSAERLKGVDSTLKIQPAKLEDSAVYLCASSPRAGGSSYNSPLHFGNGTRLTVT.